This TCR beta chain was observed in a study of T cell responses to AZD1222 COVID-19 vaccine (dated by TCRdb to the early 2020s). Regarding the research as a whole: TCR sequencing was performed for 230 to 250 trial participants, of whom about 210 were given two doses of AZD1222 and about 25 were given two doses of MenACWY control vaccine. Trial participants were enrolled by age into subgroups of 18-55, 56-69 and 70-plus years, and around 140, 26 and 57 TCR-sequenced participants, respectively, were included in these subgroups. The paper as a whole reports these results and caveats: The 56-69-year group was small, and its depth increase did not reach significance, likely because of low power. CD4 TCRs associated with the vaccine covered the entire spike protein, and the dominant responses were in regions 160-218 and 743-854. No day 14 peak-response samples were available, so repertoires were characterized only after the peak T cell response. Conclusions about previously exposed vaccinees are limited because only six or seven AZD1222 recipients were SARS-CoV-2 seropositive at baseline. Spike-specific TCR breadth and depth rose significantly after two AZD1222 doses compared with day 0 and with MenACWY recipients. Epitopes outside the regions mutated in the B.1.351 and B.1.1.7 variants were reportedly recognized by nearly half of the unique spike-specific TCRs. Participants were mostly white British, with more females than males. The authors suggested clonal diversity may have been underestimated.

Remarks on this clone: Its antigen target is currently unknown. Base-call qualities are not available, and no considerably larger clone is one nucleotide away.

The germline V gene yields SGHAT for CDR1 and FQNNGV for CDR2. The CDR3 covers 14 residues, taking in both the cysteine and the phenylalanine. Only the CDR3 region is kept as DNA, spanning 42 bases read in frame from base 1. V loses 3 bases of germline sequence and J loses 9 bases, and the interval between the two ends is 17 bases. The CDR3 regions of human TCRbeta chains were subjected to immunosequencing. The authors' analysis ran thus. TCRs in the repertoires were matched against a reference library of SARS-CoV-2-specific TCRs that had been generated with the MIRA antigen-specificity platform. Breadth was defined as the fraction of unique TCRs that were SARS-CoV-2-associated, and depth was defined as the fraction of total T cells that were SARS-CoV-2-associated. Using the MIRA data, every spike-specific TCR was mapped to the spike region that the TCR reacted to and assigned to either a CD4 or a CD8 class. Log10-transformed breadth and depth values were compared by one-way ANOVA with Sidak's multiple comparisons tests. As stored in TCRdb, this immuneACCESS dataset retains in-frame rearrangements with V and J assigned. A fraction of the clones does not appear; measured against another copy, unresolved V genes explain less than half of the discrepancy, and the remainder lacks a known reason. Clone size and V and J calls were adopted from that table, with D and trimming inferred from the DNA. Within this sample are 150,000 to 200,000 clones, with more than 75% of them counted one time only. The top ten constitute under 3.5% of the sample.

The sample's time point, from its label and the paper: baseline before first vaccination. This sample's treatment or condition label indicates: meningococcal conjugate vaccine given as trial control. Vaccinee samples were obtained from the UK trials COV001 and COV002, which included a single-blind randomized controlled phase 2/3 trial of AZD1222 (ChAdOx1 nCoV-19) in healthy adults. For TCRbeta chain sequencing, PBMC samples from trial participants were taken at day 0 and at day 28 after the second dose. Here the sequenced sample was peripheral blood, taken on day 0 of MenACWY control vaccination. This clonotype originated in an adult in good health. In this chain, TRBV11-2 is recombined with TRBJ2-5; TRBD2 is perhaps the D gene, given 6 matching bases. In nucleotides, the sequence is TGTGCCAGCAGCTTCACGGCGGCGGGGTCGGCCCAGTACTTC. This gives the protein CASSFTAAGSAQYF.